One and the same sample provided the 14 T cell receptor beta chains below, sequenced in a study of T cells in Graves' hyperthyroidism and ophthalmopathy (dated by TCRdb to about 2019). Receptor libraries were prepared by multiplex PCR. The reads were generated on an Illumina HiSeq 2000. TCR beta CDR3 regions were amplified from RNA transcripts. For the first round of RT-PCR on the TCR CDR3, the HTBI primer set was used together with the Qiagen OneStep RT-PCR kit. TCRdb reworked the public reads: Q25 trimming with fastp, MiXCR clone assembly, productive beta chains retained. Rows with a matching CDR3 protein are joined into one entry that keeps the most common DNA and genes. Recorded for this sample are 500,000 to 700,000 distinct CDR3 sequences; around 15% of them occurred a single time. In total, the top ten clones hold around a sixth of the sample. Sample: blood. Every receptor here comes from a woman aged 18-35 years with Graves' hyperthyroidism.

The chain is built from TRBV19 and TRBJ2-1; no firm D call. The CDR3 is 11 residues long. The V gene lost 6 bases and the J gene lost 9 bases, with 9 bases spanning the gap. The germline V gene has CDR1 LNHDA and CDR2 SQIVND (reference sequence). DNA of the CDR3: TGTGCCAGTAGAGGTGGGATTGAGCAGTTCTTC. This encodes CASRGGIEQFF.

The chain joins TRBV5-1 to TRBJ2-1; 7 bases align to TRBD1. J lost 9 bases, V lost 4 bases, and 7 bases had no gene match. Germline assignment: CDR1 SGHRS and CDR2 YFSETQ. The CDR3 sequence is 13 residues long. CDR3 sequence reads: CASSTNRGGEQFF. In DNA form, the CDR3 reads TGCGCCAGCAGCACTAACAGGGGTGGTGAGCAGTTCTTC.

In its sample, this clonotype was seen a few times. CDR3 residues: CASKGRGSGGTGELFF. As DNA, the CDR3 is TGTGCCAGCAAGGGGCGGGGTTCTGGTGGCACCGGGGAGCTGTTTTTT. The rearrangement joins TRBV6-2 or TRBV6-3 to TRBJ2-2; perhaps TRBD2 as D (6 bases). Germline lookup yields CDR1 MNHEY and CDR2 SVGEGT. The CDR3 runs 16 residues. V lost 7 bases to trimming and J lost 4 bases, with 19 bases between them.

This clonotype appeared many times. The chain employs TRBV6-1 and TRBJ2-2, with no clear D. Trimming shortened V by 4 bases and J by 4 bases, and 16 bases separated the two germline ends. The CDR3 totals 16 residues. In germline, CDR1 is MNHNS, CDR2 SASEGT. The CDR3 loop is CASSAASALGTGELFF. For the CDR3, the DNA is TGTGCCAGCAGTGCGGCCAGCGCGTTAGGCACCGGGGAGCTGTTTTTT.

The chain couples TRBV3-1 to TRBJ1-1; possibly TRBD1 for D (5 bases). Germline CDR1 reads LGHDT; CDR2 reads YNNKEL (reference sequence). Trimming shortened V by 1 base and J by 7 bases, and 13 bases separated the two germline ends. This CDR3 is 14 amino acids long. The CDR3 coding sequence is TGTGCCAGCAGCCAAGGACAGCTCAAGCGTGAAGCTTTCTTT. The encoded protein is CASSQGQLKREAFF.

The V and J genes are TRBV12-3 or TRBV12-4 and TRBJ2-5, with D possibly matching TRBD2 (7 bases). The CDR3 length is 19 residues. Between the trimmed V and J ends, which lost 6 bases and 4 bases, there was a span of 30 bases. The CDR3 nucleotides read TGTGCCAGCAGCCCCAGGGTTGTGGGGGGGCCGATTAGATTAGAGACCCAGTACTTC. Translated: CASSPRVVGGPIRLETQYF.

This clonotype was recorded many times. The chain uses TRBV20-1 and TRBJ2-7, with TRBD2 identical over 9 bases. The junction had 5 bases not matched to a gene; V was cut back by 0 bases and J by 2 bases. Per the germline V gene, CDR1 is DFQATT and CDR2 is SNEGSKA (reference sequence). The CDR3 is 15 amino acids. CDR3 DNA: TGCAGTGCTAGAGAAGCTAGCGGGAAAACCTACGAGCAGTACTTC. Translation: CSAREASGKTYEQYF.

This clonotype appeared a few times. This sequence joins TRBV6-2 or TRBV6-3 and TRBJ1-1; no clear D gene. Germline loops: CDR1 MNHEY, CDR2 SVGEGT. The ends were cut back, 0 bases at V and 6 bases at J, with 14 bases in the middle. CDR3 length equals 15 residues. CDR3 amino acids: CASSYSTRLNPEAFF. As DNA, the CDR3 is TGTGCCAGCAGTTACTCTACCCGCCTCAACCCTGAAGCTTTCTTT.

This chain joins TRBV12-3 or TRBV12-4 and TRBJ2-1; 8 positions match TRBD2. The CDR3 loop spans 13 amino acids. J gave up 5 bases and V 7 bases, and 4 bases lay outside the gene matches. The CDR3 bases are TGTGCCAGCACCCTAGCGGGTCACAATGAGCAGTTCTTC. Encoded protein: CASTLAGHNEQFF.

This clonotype was recorded at least ten times. The chain has TRBV5-1 and TRBJ2-7, with 7 positions matching TRBD1. Trimming cost V 3 bases and J 3 bases; bases outside gene matches: 3. Germline-derived CDR1 and CDR2 are SGHRS and YFSETQ. This CDR3 region has 13 residues. The CDR3 region has the DNA TGCGCCAGCAGCTGGGACAGACGCTACGAGCAGTACTTC. Translated, it gives CASSWDRRYEQYF. The variable domain in full, with the rest retrieved from reference TRBV5-1 and TRBJ2-7, is KAGVTQTPRYLIKTRGQQVTLSCSPISGHRSVSWYQQTPGQGLQFLFEYFSETQRNKGNFPGRFSGRQFSNSRSEMNVSTLELGDSALYLCASSWDRRYEQYFGPGTRLTVT.

This clonotype was found many times. The chain carries TRBV2 and TRBJ1-2; 8 bases match TRBD1. Germline loops: CDR1 SNHLY, CDR2 FYNNEI. J lost 5 bases, V lost 5 bases, and 7 bases had no gene match. The CDR3 extends over 14 amino acids. The CDR3 bases are TGTGCCAGCAGTTCCGAGGACAGGGTGTATGGCTACACCTTC. It translates to CASSSEDRVYGYTF.

The J gene is TRBJ2-7, the V gene TRBV5-1, with 12 bases lining up with TRBD1. This CDR3 is built from 15 residues. Losses at the gene ends were 5 bases for V and 5 bases for J; bases not matched to a gene: 8. Germline V CDR1 and CDR2: SGHRS, YFSETQ. The CDR3 sequence: CASRLAGTGGHEQYF. CDR3 coding DNA: TGCGCCAGCAGACTCGCCGGGACAGGGGGCCACGAGCAGTACTTC.

This clonotype was observed a few times. The chain combines TRBV20-1 with TRBJ2-1; unclear D gene. This CDR3 contains 13 residues. Per the germline V gene, CDR1 is DFQATT and CDR2 is SNEGSKA (reference sequence). Trimming removed 0 bases from V and 12 bases from J, with 15 bases in between. For the CDR3, the DNA is TGCAGTGCTAGAGACCCCCTGGGGATGATGCAGTTCTTC. This gives the protein CSARDPLGMMQFF.

The J gene is TRBJ2-1, the V gene TRBV2; 9 bases agree with TRBD2. The V and J ends lost 8 bases and 7 bases, in that order; junction bases with no gene match: 12. From germline, CDR1 is SNHLY and CDR2 FYNNEI. This CDR3 spans 15 amino acids. The CDR3 is CASAGGAGGGNEQFF. The CDR3 DNA sequence: TGTGCCAGCGCCGGGGGGGCGGGAGGGGGGAATGAGCAGTTCTTC.